The source of this T cell receptor beta chain is a study of regulatory T cells in long-lasting Graves disease. CDR3-region Arm-PCR and iRepertoire HTBI primers produced the TCR beta libraries. TCRdb redid the calling of the multiplex PCR reads with MiXCR, one entry per CDR3 protein. The top ten clones hold 25% to 30% of a sample with about 350,000 distinct CDR3 sequences, over 15% of them seen once. Indicated time point: newly diagnosed GD, antithyroid drugs for less than 3 months. Construction of the TCR library relied on RNA isolated from PBMCs. In the case of this clonotype: Its antigen is not known.

Study-level points and caveats: Authors noted too few samples as a limitation.

The CDR3 length is 17 residues. Germline CDR1 and CDR2: SGHRS and YFSETQ. Trimming took 2 bases from V and 13 from J, leaving 28 bases between them. These data also featured in a second study, about T cells in Graves' hyperthyroidism and ophthalmopathy. As that study records: Researchers found most expanded thyroid clonotypes above 0.001 in blood as well.

The chain has TRBV5-1 and TRBJ2-1, with TRBD2 as a possible D gene (7 bases). The sequence was obtained from a man aged 35 to 55 with Graves disease. Specimen: peripheral blood mononuclear cells (PBMCs), collected at new diagnosis, from a patient treated with antithyroid drugs. As DNA, the CDR3 is TGCGCCAGCAGCTTTGCGGCTAGGGGGGGAAGGTCCTACGAACAGTTCTTC. As protein: CASSFAARGGRSYEQFF.